The clone carrying this TCR beta chain was observed a few times. Profiling relied on immunoSEQ multiplex PCR, and the TCRdb table lists in-frame clones only, not all of them. The sample comprises tens of thousands of clones, 75% to 90% of which are singletons, and about 2.5% rests with the top ten. The data derive from a study of blood T cell repertoires in COVID-19. Looked up from germline, CDR1 is MNHEY and CDR2 is SVGAGI. There are 15 residues in the CDR3. V lost 6 bases to trimming and J lost 4 bases; unmatched junction nucleotides: 9. The sample was peripheral blood. The chain uses TRBV6-5 and TRBJ2-7; 10 nucleotides line up with TRBD1. The TCR comes from a man at least 80 years old with active or convalescent COVID-19. CDR3 DNA: TGTGCCAGCAGGTCGAGGACAGGGGGTGGATACGAGCAGTACTTC. Translation: CASRSRTGGGYEQYF.